The entry below describes one T cell receptor beta chain. The protocol was immunoSEQ multiplex PCR, while the TCRdb copy is restricted to in-frame clones and leaves out a portion. The sample lists about 160,000 clones; approximately 94% were seen once. These data are taken from a study of OX40 agonist ivuxolimab in advanced cancers. The sequence came from an adult with an advanced solid tumor such as melanoma, head and neck, liver or kidney cancer. The material was CD4+ or CD8+ T cells sorted from blood, obtained in a trial of the OX40 agonist ivuxolimab.

CDR3 region: CASSARTRQEKLFF. The CDR3 DNA is TGTGCCAGCAGTGCCCGCACCCGGCAGGAAAAACTGTTTTTT. The chain links TRBV6-1 to TRBJ1-4; D gene uncertain. This CDR3 has 14 residues. Germline lookup yields CDR1 MNHNS and CDR2 SASEGT. V lost 4 bases and J 8 bases, leaving 14 bases between the germline ends.